The 28 T cell receptor beta chains below all came from one sample that was sequenced in a study of blood T cell repertoires in COVID-19. Only in-frame clones appear in the TCRdb table, and some are missing; sequencing was by immunoSEQ multiplex PCR. Of 70,000 to 90,000 clones detected, roughly 85% appear once; the ten largest clones hold 15% to 20%. Specimen: peripheral blood. The receptors originated from a woman of 80 years or more with acute or convalescent COVID-19.

This clone has only one observation. The chain combines TRBV24-1 with TRBJ2-3; 11 nucleotides line up with TRBD2. CDR3 length: 14 amino acids. Germline lookup yields CDR1 KGHDR and CDR2 SFDVKD. Unmatched junction bases numbered 5, after V lost 9 bases and J lost 4 bases. The DNA for the CDR3 is TGTGCCACCGCTCCGGGACTAGCGGCAGATACGCAGTATTTT. Protein product: CATAPGLAADTQYF.

In DNA form, the CDR3 reads TGTGCCAGCAGTTATTCAGGTTACTACGAGCAGTACTTC. Translating it yields CASSYSGYYEQYF. V is TRBV25-1 and J is TRBJ2-7; no clear D. V lost 5 bases, J lost 3 bases, and 11 bases lay in between. This CDR3 has 13 amino acids. Germline V gives CDR1 MGHDK, CDR2 SYGVNS.

This chain uses TRBV2 with TRBJ1-6; 7 nucleotides align to TRBD1. Germline CDR1 reads SNHLY; CDR2 reads FYNNEI. V was clipped by 2 bases and J by 9 bases; unmatched bases: 7. This CDR3 region has 15 residues. Written as DNA, the CDR3 is TGTGCCAGCAGTGAATGGTCAGGGGGAACTTCACCCCTCCACTTT. Its translation is CASSEWSGGTSPLHF.

The CDR3 coding sequence is TGTGCCAGCAGCCCGGGACTCCGGAGCTCCTATAATTCACCCCTCCACTTT. It yields the protein CASSPGLRSSYNSPLHF. The rearrangement joins TRBV21-1 to TRBJ1-6. TRBV21-1 is a known pseudogene. The CDR3 length is 17 residues.

The V and J genes are TRBV18 and TRBJ1-1; weak D call: TRBD1 (6 bases). The V gene's germline CDR1 is KGHSH and CDR2 LQKENI. Deletions cut 3 bases from V and 3 bases from J, with 11 bases between. The CDR3 totals 14 residues. The CDR3 protein is CASSPQAGDTEAFF. CDR3 DNA: TGTGCCAGCTCACCGCAAGCAGGGGACACTGAAGCTTTCTTT. The whole variable domain, filled in from reference TRBV18 and TRBJ1-1, reads NAGVMQNPRHLVRRRGQEARLRCSPMKGHSHVYWYRQLPEEGLKFMVYLQKENIIDESGMPKERFSAEFPKEGPSILRIQQVVRGDSAAYFCASSPQAGDTEAFFGQGTRLTVV.

The rearrangement joins TRBV5-8 to TRBJ1-3; no definite D call. Trimming cost V 2 bases and J 0 bases, with 18 bases left between them. The length of the CDR3 is 18 residues. Per the germline V gene, CDR1 is SGHTS and CDR2 is YDEGEE. The CDR3 sequence: CASSFQVPTLSSGNTIYF. CDR3 nucleotide sequence: TGTGCCAGCAGCTTCCAGGTTCCGACCCTAAGCTCTGGAAACACCATATATTTT.

This clone was observed a handful of times. V is TRBV5-1 and J is TRBJ2-1; 7 bases fit TRBD2. CDR1 SGHRS and CDR2 YFSETQ come from the germline V gene. V lost 0 bases to trimming and J lost 7 bases; unmatched junction nucleotides: 7. This CDR3 region has 15 residues. The CDR3 sequence is CASSLERAGVNEQFF. CDR3 DNA sequence: TGCGCCAGCAGCTTGGAGCGTGCGGGAGTAAATGAGCAGTTCTTC.

The chain combines TRBV11-2 with TRBJ2-3; maybe TRBD2 (5 bases). Germline CDR1 SGHAT, CDR2 FQNNGV. This CDR3 has 16 residues. V shed 2 bases and J shed 2 bases, with 14 bases lying between them. This chain's CDR3 is CASSLTVASYTDTQYF. The CDR3 DNA reads TGTGCCAGCAGCTTAACGGTAGCGAGCTACACAGATACGCAGTATTTT.

This clone was seen a few times. The chain carries TRBV19 and TRBJ1-5, with TRBD1 identical over 10 bases. With V trimmed by 7 bases and J by 2 bases, 2 bases remained unmatched. Germline V gene data show CDR1 as LNHDA and CDR2 as SQIVND (reference sequence). The CDR3 loop spans 14 amino acids. The CDR3 sequence is CASTTGGGNQPQHF. CDR3 bases: TGTGCCAGTACGACAGGGGGCGGCAATCAGCCCCAGCATTTT. The entire variable domain, with the rest obtained from reference TRBV19 and TRBJ1-5, is as follows: DGGITQSPKYLFRKEGQNVTLSCEQNLNHDAMYWYRQDPGQGLRLIYYSQIVNDFQKGDIAEGYSVSREKKESFPLTVTSAQKNPTAFYLCASTTGGGNQPQHFGDGTRLSIL.

The chain carries TRBV11-1 and TRBJ2-5, with D possibly TRBD2 on 6 matching bases. Germline CDR1 reads SGHAT; CDR2 reads FQDESV (reference sequence). The CDR3 totals 13 residues. V lost 1 base, J lost 4 bases, and 7 bases lay in between. The CDR3 DNA is TGTGCCAGCAGCTTAGGGGAGGTAGAGACCCAGTACTTC. As protein: CASSLGEVETQYF.

The V and J genes are TRBV19 and TRBJ2-1, with D perhaps matching TRBD1 (6 bases). Deletions cut 5 bases from V and 7 bases from J, with 15 bases between. This CDR3 is 14 amino acids long. Germline CDR1 reads LNHDA; CDR2 reads SQIVND (reference sequence). The DNA of the CDR3 is TGTGCCAGTAGTGTCCCAGGGGTAAGGAATGAGCAGTTCTTC. Protein: CASSVPGVRNEQFF.

The V and J genes are TRBV5-1 and TRBJ1-5; D is undetermined. The CDR3 covers 13 residues. Trimming pared 0 bases from V and 6 bases from J, leaving 7 bases between. Germline lookup yields CDR1 SGHRS and CDR2 YFSETQ. The CDR3 protein is CASSLAEGQPQHF. The CDR3 bases are TGCGCCAGCAGCTTGGCGGAGGGTCAGCCCCAGCATTTT.

CDR3 sequence: CASSPDGVSTDTQYF. The CDR3 region has the DNA TGTGCCAGCTCACCAGACGGGGTTAGCACAGATACGCAGTATTTT. The chain couples TRBV18 to TRBJ2-3; the D gene is possibly TRBD2 (5 bases). Trimming shortened V by 2 bases and J by 0 bases, and 9 bases separated the two germline ends. This CDR3 region has 15 residues. Germline CDR1 reads KGHSH; CDR2 reads LQKENI.

V usage is TRBV4-1 and J usage is TRBJ1-2; D is uncertain. Between the trimmed V and J ends, which lost 2 bases and 2 bases, there was a span of 6 bases. The CDR3 totals 13 residues. Germline V lookup: CDR1 MGHRA, CDR2 YSYEKL. DNA for the CDR3: TGCGCCAGCAGCCAAAGCAGGAACTATGGCTACACCTTC. It is translated as CASSQSRNYGYTF.

The chain is built from TRBV19 and TRBJ1-5, with D perhaps matching TRBD1 (5 bases). This CDR3 has 15 amino acids. The V end lost 6 bases, the J end lost 7 bases, and 19 bases lay between the germline ends. Per the germline V gene, CDR1 is LNHDA and CDR2 is SQIVND (reference sequence). Here the CDR3 reads CASSPLGTTGQPQHF. CDR3 coding DNA: TGTGCCAGTAGCCCTCTCGGGACTACCGGACAGCCCCAGCATTTT.

This clone was seen once. V is TRBV30 and J is TRBJ2-3; TRBD1 matches at 7 bases. The junction had 8 bases not matched to a gene; V was cut back by 2 bases and J by 9 bases. The CDR3 has 13 amino acids. Germline V gives CDR1 GTSNPN, CDR2 SVGIG (reference sequence). The CDR3 bases are TGTGCCTGGAGTAGGGACAGCCCGAGGACGCAGTATTTT. This sequence encodes CAWSRDSPRTQYF.

The chain couples TRBV11-2 to TRBJ2-5; the D gene is possibly TRBD1 (6 bases). Trimming cost V 1 base and J 1 base, with 10 bases left between them. The CDR3 extends over 15 amino acids. CDR1 and CDR2 (germline): SGHAT, FQNNGV. The CDR3 here is CASSLVRGTQETQYF. DNA of the CDR3: TGTGCCAGCAGCTTAGTCAGGGGAACCCAAGAGACCCAGTACTTC.

The gene calls are TRBV7-3 and TRBJ1-2; D perhaps matches TRBD1 (5 bases). Germline-derived CDR1 and CDR2 are SGHTA and FQGTGA. Trimming took off 2 bases at V and 2 bases at J, with 6 bases between the two ends. This CDR3 is 13 amino acids long. The CDR3 spells CASSLDSNYGYTF. CDR3 in DNA: TGTGCCAGCAGCTTAGACAGCAACTATGGCTACACCTTC. The whole variable domain, remainder taken from reference TRBV7-3 and TRBJ1-2, is GAGVSQTPSNKVTEKGKYVELRCDPISGHTALYWYRQSLGQGPEFLIYFQGTGAADDSGLPNDRFFAVRPEGSVSTLKIQRTERGDSAVYLCASSLDSNYGYTFGSGTRLTVV.

The rearrangement links TRBV3-1 (or the pseudogene TRBV3-2) to TRBJ2-1; 9 bases are a match to TRBD2. Germline loops: CDR1 LGHDT, CDR2 YNNKEL (reference sequence). The CDR3 covers 14 residues. V lost 3 bases and J lost 4; bases outside the gene matches: 1. CDR3 protein: CASSQSGGYNEQFF. CDR3 coding DNA: TGTGCCAGCAGCCAGAGCGGGGGGTACAATGAGCAGTTCTTC.

This chain's CDR3 is CAISVLAGSYNEQFF. DNA for the CDR3: TGTGCCATCAGTGTTCTAGCGGGCTCCTACAATGAGCAGTTCTTC. The rearrangement joins TRBV10-3 to TRBJ2-1, with 8 bases aligning to TRBD2. The CDR3 is 15 amino acids. With 4 bases clipped from V and 0 bases from J, the junction kept 2 bases outside the gene matches. Germline assignment: CDR1 ENHRY and CDR2 SYGVKD.

This clone has a handful of counts. This chain links TRBV11-2 with TRBJ2-2, with 8 bases aligning to TRBD1. CDR3 length: 15 residues. CDR1 and CDR2 (germline): SGHAT, FQNNGV. The ends lost 5 bases at V and 2 bases at J; junction bases unmatched: 4. Written as DNA, the CDR3 is TGTGCCAGCAGCCAGACAGGGGTTAACACCGGGGAGCTGTTTTTT. Residues: CASSQTGVNTGELFF.

This clone was observed once. The genes are TRBV7-9 and TRBJ1-1; D is possibly TRBD1 (6 bases). The CDR3 is 15 residues long. Germline V gene lookup returns CDR1 SEHNR and CDR2 FQNEAQ (reference sequence). Trimming left V 4 bases short and J 5 bases short, with 17 bases between. In DNA form, the CDR3 reads TGTGCCAGCAGCTGGGGAGGGGGGCGGAGGACTGAAGCTTTCTTT. Translating gives CASSWGGGRRTEAFF.

This clone came up once. The chain's CDR3 is CASSFGVSYNSPLHF. Here the CDR3 DNA reads TGCGCCAGCAGCTTTGGAGTCTCCTATAATTCACCCCTCCACTTT. J is TRBJ1-6 and V is TRBV5-1; D is unclear. In germline, CDR1 is SGHRS, CDR2 YFSETQ. Trimming stripped 2 bases from V and 0 bases from J, with 6 bases between. The CDR3 covers 15 residues.

In DNA form, the CDR3 reads TGCGCCAGCAGCCCGAGCGGCCGTACTAACACCGGGGAGCTGTTTTTT. Protein product: CASSPSGRTNTGELFF. The genes are TRBV5-1 and TRBJ2-2, with D perhaps matching TRBD2 (5 bases). The length of the CDR3 is 16 residues. V lost 4 bases, J lost 2 bases, and 15 bases lay in between. Germline CDR1 reads SGHRS; CDR2 reads YFSETQ.

The rearrangement links TRBV2 to TRBJ2-7, with TRBD2 matching 8 bases. There are 13 residues in the CDR3. Trimming cost V 9 bases and J 2 bases; bases outside gene matches: 6. CDR1 is SNHLY, CDR2 FYNNEI, per germline. The CDR3 spells CASQRESTYEQYF. CDR3 sequence (DNA): TGTGCCAGTCAGCGGGAGTCCACCTACGAGCAGTACTTC.

The V call is TRBV6-5, the J call TRBJ1-2; D is unresolved. Germline CDR1 reads MNHEY; CDR2 reads SVGAGI. The CDR3 is 13 amino acids. The V and J ends lost 7 bases and 1 base respectively, with 10 bases between them. The DNA of the CDR3 is TGTGCCAGCACCATGGGCGATAACTATGGCTACACCTTC. Its translation is CASTMGDNYGYTF.

The J gene is TRBJ2-3, the V gene TRBV5-1; tentatively, D is TRBD2 (5 bases). The CDR3 loop spans 15 amino acids. Germline V gene lookup returns CDR1 SGHRS and CDR2 YFSETQ. Trimming removed 1 base at V and 1 base at J, with 10 bases between. For the CDR3, the DNA is TGCGCCAGCAGCTTGCTAGCTTCTCGCACAGATACGCAGTATTTT. Its protein is CASSLLASRTDTQYF.

This chain links TRBV27 with TRBJ2-7; 9 nucleotides agree with TRBD2. V trimming: 7 bases; J trimming: 5 bases; junction bases outside the gene matches: 6. Germline lookup yields CDR1 MNHEY and CDR2 SMNVEV (reference sequence). The CDR3 loop spans 13 amino acids. The CDR3 loop is CASTSGGRDEQYF. For the CDR3, the DNA is TGTGCCAGCACGAGCGGGGGGAGGGACGAGCAGTACTTC.